This TCR beta chain was sequenced during a study of blood T cells in healthy people across ages. Study summary: About one barcoded beta molecule per two T cells was the capture yield of template switching.

The V gene's germline CDR1 is DFQATT and CDR2 SNEGSKA (reference sequence). The CDR3 spans 12 residues. The germline V and J ends were trimmed by 3 bases and 6 bases, with 11 bases remaining between them. The second PCR ran roughly 7 to 12 cycles with a sample-barcoded 5' primer and J-beta primers. TCRdb processed the 5' RACE reads anew with MiXCR; each CDR3 protein has one entry. The table has under 950,000 distinct CDR3 sequences, roughly 20% seen once; the top ten hold roughly a fifth. Sequencing input: blood. V and J are TRBV20-1 and TRBJ1-2; no reliable D call. The sequence came from a man aged 70 or older in good health. CDR3 in amino acids: CSASSEYDGYTF. DNA of the CDR3: TGCAGTGCTAGTTCAGAATACGATGGCTACACCTTC.